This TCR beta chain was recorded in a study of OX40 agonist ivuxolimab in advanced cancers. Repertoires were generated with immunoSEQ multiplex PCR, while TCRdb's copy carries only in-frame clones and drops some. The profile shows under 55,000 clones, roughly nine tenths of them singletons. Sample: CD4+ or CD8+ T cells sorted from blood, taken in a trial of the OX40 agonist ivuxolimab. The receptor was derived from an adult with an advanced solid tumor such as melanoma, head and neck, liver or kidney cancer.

The CDR3 loop is CASSLSGALTDTQYF. The CDR3 DNA is TGCGCCAGCAGCTTGAGCGGGGCCTTAACAGATACGCAGTATTTT. The chain uses TRBV5-1 and TRBJ2-3; 7 positions agree with TRBD2. CDR3 size: 15 residues. The germline gives CDR1 SGHRS, CDR2 YFSETQ. Trimming took 1 base from V and 3 from J; bases not matched to a gene: 5.